This TCR beta chain stems from a study of T cell changes during pregnancy in multiple sclerosis (dated 2019 in TCRdb). A note on the overall study: The study looked at changes in the T cell repertoire across pregnancy in women with multiple sclerosis.

The germline V end is reduced by 0 bases and the J end by 5 bases; junction bases left unmatched: 9. Measured from the cysteine to the phenylalanine, the CDR3 is 17 residues long. The CDR3 DNA has 51 bases and is translated from base 1. CDR1 and CDR2 (LGHNA, YSLEER) derive from the germline V gene. Comments on this clone: The antigen this receptor binds is unknown. There are no base qualities to consult, and no much larger clone falls within one base.

The receptor library was made with the immunoSEQ multiplex PCR assay. TCRdb limited this immuneACCESS table to in-frame rearrangements with V and J called. A share of clones is missing; checked studies link under half to unresolved V genes, and the rest is unexplained. Present in this sample are approximately 15,000 clones, less than 90% of which were seen just once. The top ten hold 15% to 20% of the sample. The TCR originated in a female donor in good health, enrolled as a control in a pregnancy study. The chain is encoded by TRBV4-3 joined to TRBJ2-3; 9 of the junction bases match TRBD2. The sequencing here drew on CD8+ T cells from peripheral blood mononuclear cells, taken in the third trimester of pregnancy. The DNA is TGCGCCAGCAGCCAAGATCGGGCGGGGGGGATCCAAGATACGCAGTATTTT. Its product reads: CASSQDRAGGIQDTQYF.